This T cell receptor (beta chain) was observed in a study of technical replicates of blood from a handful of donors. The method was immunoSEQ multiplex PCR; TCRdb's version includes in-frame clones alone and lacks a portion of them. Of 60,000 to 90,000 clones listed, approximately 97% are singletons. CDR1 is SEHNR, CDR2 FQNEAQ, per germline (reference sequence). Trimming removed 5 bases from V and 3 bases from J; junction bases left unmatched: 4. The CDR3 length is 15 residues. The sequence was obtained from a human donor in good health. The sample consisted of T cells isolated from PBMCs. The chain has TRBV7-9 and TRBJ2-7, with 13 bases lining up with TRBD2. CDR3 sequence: CASSPGTSGIYEQYF. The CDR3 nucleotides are TGTGCCAGCAGCCCCGGGACTAGCGGGATCTACGAGCAGTACTTC.